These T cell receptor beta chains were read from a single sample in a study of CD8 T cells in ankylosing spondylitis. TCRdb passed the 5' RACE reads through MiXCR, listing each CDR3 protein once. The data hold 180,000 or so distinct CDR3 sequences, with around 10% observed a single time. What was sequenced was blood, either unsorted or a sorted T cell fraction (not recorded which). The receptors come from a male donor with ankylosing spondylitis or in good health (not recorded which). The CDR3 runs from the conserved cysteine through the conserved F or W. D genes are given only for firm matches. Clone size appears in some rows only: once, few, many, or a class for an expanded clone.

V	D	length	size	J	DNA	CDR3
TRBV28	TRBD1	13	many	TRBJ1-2	TGTGCCAGCAGTCCCTCGGGACAGAGCTTCTCACACTTC	CASSPSGQSFSHF
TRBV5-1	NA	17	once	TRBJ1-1	TGCGCCAGCATCTTGGAAGGATCGGGCGGGAGCAGCACTGAAGCTTTCTTT	CASILEGSGGSSTEAFF
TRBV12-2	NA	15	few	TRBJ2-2	TGTGCAAGTCGCTTAGGGGGGGCTTCCACCGGGGAGCTGTTTTTT	CASRLGGASTGELFF
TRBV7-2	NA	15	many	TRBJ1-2	TGTGCCAGCAGCTTAGGGGGGATTGGTAACTATGGCTACACCTTC	CASSLGGIGNYGYTF
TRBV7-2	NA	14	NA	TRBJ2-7	TGTGCCAGCAGCTTAGTGCCGGAGGCCTACGAGCAGTACTTC	CASSLVPEAYEQYF
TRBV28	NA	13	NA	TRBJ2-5	TGTGCCAGCAGTTTACCGGGGGAAGAGACCCAGTACTTC	CASSLPGEETQYF
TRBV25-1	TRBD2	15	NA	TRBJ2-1	TGTGCCAGCAGCGCCTCGCTAGCGGGGTACAATGAGCAGTTCTTC	CASSASLAGYNEQFF
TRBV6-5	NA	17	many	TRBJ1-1	TGTGCCAGCAGTTACCCGGGGAGTCCAGGGCTGAACACTGAAGCTTTCTTT	CASSYPGSPGLNTEAFF
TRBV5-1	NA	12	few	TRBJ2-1	TGCGCCAGCAGCGAGACTAACAATGAGCAGTTCTTC	CASSETNNEQFF
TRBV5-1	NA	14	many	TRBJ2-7	TGCGCCAGCAGCTTGGAGCTCAGGACCGACGAGCAGTACTTC	CASSLELRTDEQYF
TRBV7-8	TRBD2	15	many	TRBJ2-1	TGTGCCAGCACCAAGACTAGCGCACTTTACAATGAGCAGTTCTTC	CASTKTSALYNEQFF
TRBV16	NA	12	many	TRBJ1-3	TGTGCCAGCAGCCAAAGTGGAAACACCATATATTTT	CASSQSGNTIYF
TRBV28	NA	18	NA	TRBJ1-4	TGTGCCAGCAGTTCTGGCCCGCGGGCAGACCTCATAAATGAAAAACTGTTTTTT	CASSSGPRADLINEKLFF
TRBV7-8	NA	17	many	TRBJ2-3	TGTGCCAGCAGGAAATCTTCGGTCGGGGAATTCACAGATACGCAGTATTTT	CASRKSSVGEFTDTQYF
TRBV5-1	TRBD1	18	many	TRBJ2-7	TGCGCCAGCAGCCTAAGGTATAATCCGGGACAGTCCTCCTACGAGCAGTACTTC	CASSLRYNPGQSSYEQYF
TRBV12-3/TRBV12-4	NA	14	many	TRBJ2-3	TGTGCCAGCAGTCCCGCTAGAAGAGCAGATACGCAGTATTTT	CASSPARRADTQYF
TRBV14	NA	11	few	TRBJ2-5	TGTGCCAGCAGCCAGACAGAGACCCAGTACTTC	CASSQTETQYF
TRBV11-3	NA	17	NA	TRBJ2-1	TGTGCCAGCAGCTTTGTCTTCGACAGGCTTACCTACAATGAGCAGTTCTTC	CASSFVFDRLTYNEQFF
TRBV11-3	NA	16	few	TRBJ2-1	TGTGCCAGCAGCCTAATGGGGGCTAGCGGAGACAATGAGCAGTTCTTC	CASSLMGASGDNEQFF
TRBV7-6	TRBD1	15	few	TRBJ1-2	TGTGCCAGCAGCTTAGAAGTGACAGGGGGTGAAGGCTACACCTTC	CASSLEVTGGEGYTF
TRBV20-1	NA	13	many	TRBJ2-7	TGCAGTGCTAGAGCCGAGGGCCTCTACGAGCAGTACTTC	CSARAEGLYEQYF
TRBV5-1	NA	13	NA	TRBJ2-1	TGCGCCAGCAGCTTGAAAGTTAGCCCTGAGCAGTTCTTC	CASSLKVSPEQFF
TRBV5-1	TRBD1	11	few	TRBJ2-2	TGCGCCAGCAGGGGACAGGGAAATCTGTTTTTT	CASRGQGNLFF
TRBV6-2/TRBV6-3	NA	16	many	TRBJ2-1	TGTGCCAGCAGTTACCAGGGCCCTGGAGCAGGCAATGAGCAGTTCTTC	CASSYQGPGAGNEQFF
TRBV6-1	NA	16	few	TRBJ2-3	TGTGCCAGCAGTGAAGATCGCAGGGTGGGTACAGATACGCAGTATTTT	CASSEDRRVGTDTQYF
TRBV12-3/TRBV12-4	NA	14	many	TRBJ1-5	TGTGCCAGCAGTTTAAGTAGGGGCAATCAGCCCCAGCATTTT	CASSLSRGNQPQHF
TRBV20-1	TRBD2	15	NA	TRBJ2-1	TGCAGTGCTCGGCCGCTAGCGGGGGGACCCAATGAGCAGTTCTTC	CSARPLAGGPNEQFF
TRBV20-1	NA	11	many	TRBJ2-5	TGCAGTGCTAGAGCTGCAGAGACCCAGTACTTC	CSARAAETQYF
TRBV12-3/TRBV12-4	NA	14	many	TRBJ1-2	TGTGCCAGCAGTTTAGGGCAGGGCCGGAATGGCTACACCTTC	CASSLGQGRNGYTF
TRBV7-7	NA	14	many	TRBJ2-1	TGTGCCAGCAGCTTCCTGGGGGCGGTCGATGAGCAGTTCTTC	CASSFLGAVDEQFF
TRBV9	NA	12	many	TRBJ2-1	TGTGCCAGCAGCGTAAGAAGCAATGAGCAGTTCTTC	CASSVRSNEQFF
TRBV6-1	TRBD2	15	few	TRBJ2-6	TGTGCCAGCAGTGAAGCGCACGGGACTACCAACGTCCTGACTTTC	CASSEAHGTTNVLTF
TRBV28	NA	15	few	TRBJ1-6	TGTGCCAGCAGTTTATCGCAGGGGTCGGGTTCACCCCTCCACTTT	CASSLSQGSGSPLHF
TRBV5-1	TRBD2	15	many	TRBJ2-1	TGCGCCAGCAGCTTTGTACTAGCGGGAGAAAATGAGCAGTTCTTC	CASSFVLAGENEQFF
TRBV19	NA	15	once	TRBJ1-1	TGTGCCAGTAGTATGAGTCGTACCGGGATCACTGAAGCTTTCTTT	CASSMSRTGITEAFF
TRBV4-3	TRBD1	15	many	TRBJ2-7	TGCGCCAGCAGCCAAGATCGGGGACAGAGCTACGAGCAGTACTTC	CASSQDRGQSYEQYF
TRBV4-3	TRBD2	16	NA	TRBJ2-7	TGCGCCAGCAGCCAAGATGGCGGGGGTATCGCCTACGAGCAGTACTTC	CASSQDGGGIAYEQYF
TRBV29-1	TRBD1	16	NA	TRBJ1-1	TGCAGCGTTGGTCCTGTTCCGGGACAGGGGGTCACTGAAGCTTTCTTT	CSVGPVPGQGVTEAFF
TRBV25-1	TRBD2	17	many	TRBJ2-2	TGTGCCAGCAGAAGCTTAGGGACTAGCGGTTACACCGGGGAGCTGTTTTTT	CASRSLGTSGYTGELFF
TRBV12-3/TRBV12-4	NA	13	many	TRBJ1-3	TGTGCCAGCAGTTTGACAGAGAGAAACACCATATATTTT	CASSLTERNTIYF
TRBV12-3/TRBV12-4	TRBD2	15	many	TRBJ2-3	TGTGCCAGCAGTAGAGGGACTAGTGGTCCAGATACGCAGTATTTT	CASSRGTSGPDTQYF
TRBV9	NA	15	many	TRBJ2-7	TGTGCCAGCAGCCCCCAGGGGCGGAGCTCCTACGAGCAGTACTTC	CASSPQGRSSYEQYF
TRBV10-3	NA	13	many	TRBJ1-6	TGTGCCTCTATGACAGGAGAATATTCACCCCTCCACTTT	CASMTGEYSPLHF
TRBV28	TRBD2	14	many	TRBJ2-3	TGTGCCAGCAGACCTAGCGGTAGCACAGATACGCAGTATTTT	CASRPSGSTDTQYF
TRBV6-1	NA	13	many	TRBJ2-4	TGTGCACTAGGGGAGGTAGCCAAAAACATTCAGTACTTC	CALGEVAKNIQYF
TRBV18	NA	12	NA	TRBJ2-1	TGTGCCAGCTCACCTAGAGTTAATGAGCAGTTCTTC	CASSPRVNEQFF
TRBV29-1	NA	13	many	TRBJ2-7	TGCAGCGTACAGGGAGGTTCGTTTCGCGAGCAGTACTTC	CSVQGGSFREQYF
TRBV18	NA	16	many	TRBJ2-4	TGTGCCAGCTCACCACCCGATCCGATGGCCAAAAACATTCAGTACTTC	CASSPPDPMAKNIQYF
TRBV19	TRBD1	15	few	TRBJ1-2	TGTGCCAGTAGTATATCGGGGCAGGGGGCACAAGGCTACACCTTC	CASSISGQGAQGYTF
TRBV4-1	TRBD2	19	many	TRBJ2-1	TGCGCCAGCTCGGGAGGGAGGGAGTTTAGCGGGAGGGCCTACAATGAGCAGTTCTTC	CASSGGREFSGRAYNEQFF
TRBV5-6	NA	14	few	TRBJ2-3	TGTGCCAGCAGCTACCCACAGGCGAAGGATACGCAGTATTTT	CASSYPQAKDTQYF
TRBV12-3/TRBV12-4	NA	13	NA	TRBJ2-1	TGTGCCTGTCGGGGGCAGGGGAACAATGAGCAGTTCTTC	CACRGQGNNEQFF